Shown below are 20 T cell receptor beta chains from a single sample sequenced in a study of radiation and T cells in renal cell carcinoma. Sequenced by immunoSEQ multiplex PCR; TCRdb stores in-frame clones only, minus some. The data show 150,000 to 180,000 clones, approximately 86% seen once. Time point in this sample: blood 2 weeks post-SBRT. Treatment denoted: 15 Gy SBRT to primary tumor, nephrectomy 4 weeks later. The sequencing used blood, collected from a patient whose treatment included radiotherapy and nephrectomy. The origin of the receptors is a woman aged 45 to 65 with renal cell carcinoma.

This rearrangement joins TRBV11-3 to TRBJ2-7, with D unclear. Trimming shortened V by 1 base and J by 7 bases, and 11 bases separated the two germline ends. Per germline, CDR1 SGHNT and CDR2 YENEEA. The CDR3 totals 13 residues. The chain's CDR3 is CASSLGAGQEQYF. The CDR3, as DNA: TGTGCCAGCAGCTTAGGGGCCGGGCAAGAGCAGTACTTC.

This rearrangement joins TRBV19 to TRBJ1-2, with 7 nucleotides matching TRBD1. Trimming removed 4 bases from V and 8 bases from J; junction bases left unmatched: 19. The germline V gene encodes CDR1 LNHDA and CDR2 SQIVND (reference sequence). The CDR3 is 17 residues long. The CDR3 here is CASSNPTGIGDYGGYTF. The DNA of the CDR3 is TGTGCCAGTAGTAACCCGACAGGGATTGGGGACTATGGAGGCTACACCTTC. The full variable domain, rest sourced from reference TRBV19 and TRBJ1-2, is DGGITQSPKYLFRKEGQNVTLSCEQNLNHDAMYWYRQDPGQGLRLIYYSQIVNDFQKGDIAEGYSVSREKKESFPLTVTSAQKNPTAFYLCASSNPTGIGDYGGYTFGSGTRLTVV.

This clone was recorded once. V is TRBV6-1 and J is TRBJ2-3; 10 positions match TRBD2. CDR3 length: 14 amino acids. Trimming took 4 bases from V and 8 from J; bases not matched to a gene: 6. Germline loops: CDR1 MNHNS, CDR2 SASEGT. The CDR3 DNA reads TGTGCCAGCAGTGTCAGCGGGGGGGCTGGTACGCAGTATTTT. Amino acid sequence: CASSVSGGAGTQYF.

The chain joins TRBV6-1 to TRBJ1-2; D perhaps matches TRBD1 (5 bases). The germline V and J ends were trimmed by 6 bases and 4 bases, with 15 bases remaining between them. The CDR3 runs 14 residues. CDR1 and CDR2 (germline): MNHNS, SASEGT. The CDR3 loop reads CASSGRQGVYGYTF. CDR3 nucleotides: TGTGCCAGCAGCGGGCGGCAGGGAGTCTATGGCTACACCTTC.

The rearrangement links TRBV7-6 to TRBJ2-5, with 12 bases identical to TRBD2. The CDR3 has 16 residues. Per the germline V gene, CDR1 is SGHVS and CDR2 is FNYEAQ. Unmatched junction bases numbered 5, after V lost 5 bases and J lost 1 base. DNA of the CDR3: TGTGCCAGCAGCGCCAGACTAGCGGGGGCCCAAGAGACCCAGTACTTC. Its translation: CASSARLAGAQETQYF. The whole variable domain, remainder taken from reference TRBV7-6 and TRBJ2-5, is GAGVSQSPRYKVTKRGQDVALRCDPISGHVSLYWYRQALGQGPEFLTYFNYEAQQDKSGLPNDRFSAERPEGSISTLTIQRTEQRDSAMYRCASSARLAGAQETQYFGPGTRLLVL.

CDR3 in DNA: TGTGCCAGCTCACCGCGGGACGTCCATGGCTACACCTTC. Amino acids: CASSPRDVHGYTF. V usage is TRBV18 and J usage is TRBJ1-2; weak D call: TRBD1 (5 bases). Deletions cut 3 bases from V and 6 bases from J, with 11 bases between. Germline CDR1 reads KGHSH; CDR2 reads LQKENI. This CDR3 comprises 13 residues.

The gene calls are TRBV5-4 and TRBJ1-1, with D hard to call. Trimming removed 1 base from V and 7 bases from J, with 11 bases in between. Per the germline V gene, CDR1 is SGHNT and CDR2 is YYREEE (reference sequence). The CDR3 sequence is 13 residues long. The CDR3 sequence: CASSLTPGSEAFF. The CDR3 DNA follows: TGTGCCAGCAGCTTGACTCCCGGCAGTGAAGCTTTCTTT.

This sequence joins TRBV27 and TRBJ1-6; a weak D match, TRBD1 (6 bases). V shed 8 bases and J shed 0 bases, with 17 bases lying between them. CDR1 and CDR2 from the germline V gene are MNHEY and SMNVEV (reference sequence). The CDR3 consists of 17 residues. This chain's CDR3 is CASRGPGASSYNSPLHF. The CDR3 coding sequence is TGTGCCAGCCGAGGCCCAGGGGCCAGCTCCTATAATTCACCCCTCCACTTT.

Worth noting for this clone: The junction does not match germline at one end; this may be a read error. This chain joins TRBV9 and TRBJ2-2; D perhaps matches TRBD2 (6 bases). The CDR3 sequence is 17 residues long. Looked up from germline, CDR1 is SGDLS and CDR2 is YYNGEE. The CDR3 loop is CASSVGAGPHNTGELFF. The CDR3 nucleotides read TGTGCCAGCAGCGTAGGGGCGGGACCTCATAACACTGGGGAGCTGTTTTTT.

The rearrangement links TRBV7-6 to TRBJ2-2; TRBD2 aligns across 8 bases. V lost 7 bases, J lost 1 base, and 5 bases stayed unmatched. The CDR3 contains 15 residues. CDR1 is SGHVS and CDR2 is FNYEAQ in the germline V gene. Here the CDR3 reads CASTRGGGNTGELFF. DNA for the CDR3: TGTGCCAGCACCCGGGGGGGAGGGAACACCGGGGAGCTGTTTTTT.

The DNA of the CDR3 is TGCGCCAGCAGCGGGACAGAAGCTGGAAACACCATATATTTT. The encoded protein is CASSGTEAGNTIYF. This sequence joins TRBV5-1 and TRBJ1-3, with 7 bases fitting TRBD1. J lost 2 bases, V lost 4 bases, and 3 bases had no gene match. CDR1 and CDR2 from the germline V gene are SGHRS and YFSETQ. This CDR3 is 14 amino acids long.

The CDR3 DNA sequence: TGTGCCAGCGTCATCGTGGCCTCCTACAATGAGCAGTTCTTC. It yields the protein CASVIVASYNEQFF. The chain carries TRBV2 and TRBJ2-1, with unresolved D. Per the germline V gene, CDR1 is SNHLY and CDR2 is FYNNEI. With 8 bases removed from V and 0 bases from J, the gap between germline ends came to 11 bases. The CDR3 length is 14 residues.

This rearrangement joins TRBV5-5 to TRBJ2-1; D remains ambiguous. The CDR3 totals 13 residues. Germline-derived CDR1 and CDR2 are SGHKS and YYEKEE (reference sequence). V was cut by 3 bases and J by 5 bases, with 9 bases left in between. The CDR3 coding sequence is TGTGCCAGCAGCTGGATTTGGGACAATGAGCAGTTCTTC. It translates to CASSWIWDNEQFF.

J is TRBJ1-2 and V is TRBV19; D not certain. The CDR3 runs 11 residues. CDR1 is LNHDA, CDR2 SQIVND, per germline (reference sequence). The germline V and J ends were trimmed by 7 bases and 9 bases, with 12 bases remaining between them. CDR3: CASIAGRRYTF. CDR3 coding DNA: TGTGCCAGTATAGCGGGCAGACGCTACACCTTC.

Comments on this clone: One end of the junction fails to match germline, which may point to a read error. The chain joins TRBV6-5 to TRBJ1-1; D uncertain. The CDR3 runs 12 residues. Germline CDR1 is MNHEY and CDR2 is SVGAGI. The chain's CDR3 is CAISEMNTEAFF. The CDR3 nucleotides are TGTGCCATCAGTGAAATGAACACTGAAGCTTTCTTT.

The rearrangement uses TRBV6-6 and TRBJ2-7; tentatively, D is TRBD2 (7 bases). V was trimmed by 3 bases and J by 2 bases, leaving 17 bases between them. CDR3 size: 16 residues. CDR1 and CDR2 (germline): MNHNY, SVGAGI (reference sequence). The CDR3 DNA reads as TGTGCCAGCAGTTATTCCGGGGGGCGAGATCCCTACGAGCAGTACTTC. Translating it yields CASSYSGGRDPYEQYF.

The chain couples TRBV28 to TRBJ2-7; a possible D gene is TRBD2 (7 bases). The CDR3 is 15 amino acids. V lost 6 bases to trimming and J lost 9 bases, with 24 bases between them. Germline-derived CDR1 and CDR2 are MDHEN and SYDVKM. The CDR3 loop reads CASSTIRGGGVGQYF. Here the CDR3 DNA reads TGTGCCAGCAGCACCATTAGAGGGGGAGGGGTAGGGCAGTACTTC.

This rearrangement joins TRBV5-8 to TRBJ1-1, with a possible D match to TRBD1 (6 bases). The CDR3 is made up of 14 amino acids. Between the trimmed V and J ends, which lost 0 bases and 7 bases, there was a span of 13 bases. Germline lookup yields CDR1 SGHTS and CDR2 YDEGEE. This chain's CDR3 is CASSLGGVTGEAFF. Written as DNA, the CDR3 is TGTGCCAGCAGCTTGGGGGGGGTGACAGGTGAAGCTTTCTTT.

This clone was seen a handful of times. The chain recombines TRBV18 with TRBJ1-3; D unresolved. Trimming pared 2 bases from V and 4 bases from J, leaving 12 bases between. The CDR3 has 15 amino acids. Germline loops: CDR1 KGHSH, CDR2 LQKENI. CDR3 nucleotides: TGTGCCAGCTCACCAGAGAGCGCAGTGGGAAACACCATATATTTT. The encoded protein is CASSPESAVGNTIYF. Full variable domain (outside the CDR3, taken from reference TRBV18 and TRBJ1-3): NAGVMQNPRHLVRRRGQEARLRCSPMKGHSHVYWYRQLPEEGLKFMVYLQKENIIDESGMPKERFSAEFPKEGPSILRIQQVVRGDSAAYFCASSPESAVGNTIYFGEGSWLTVV.

Remarks on this clone: Other DNA sequences in this sample translate to the same CDR3. The genes are TRBV5-1 and TRBJ1-1; D is perhaps TRBD1 (6 bases). V was trimmed by 0 bases and J by 1 base, leaving 7 bases between them. The germline CDR1 and CDR2 sequences are SGHRS and YFSETQ. The CDR3 has 14 amino acids. The CDR3 sequence: CASSLGQENTEAFF. For the CDR3, the DNA is TGCGCCAGCAGCTTGGGACAGGAGAACACTGAAGCTTTCTTT.